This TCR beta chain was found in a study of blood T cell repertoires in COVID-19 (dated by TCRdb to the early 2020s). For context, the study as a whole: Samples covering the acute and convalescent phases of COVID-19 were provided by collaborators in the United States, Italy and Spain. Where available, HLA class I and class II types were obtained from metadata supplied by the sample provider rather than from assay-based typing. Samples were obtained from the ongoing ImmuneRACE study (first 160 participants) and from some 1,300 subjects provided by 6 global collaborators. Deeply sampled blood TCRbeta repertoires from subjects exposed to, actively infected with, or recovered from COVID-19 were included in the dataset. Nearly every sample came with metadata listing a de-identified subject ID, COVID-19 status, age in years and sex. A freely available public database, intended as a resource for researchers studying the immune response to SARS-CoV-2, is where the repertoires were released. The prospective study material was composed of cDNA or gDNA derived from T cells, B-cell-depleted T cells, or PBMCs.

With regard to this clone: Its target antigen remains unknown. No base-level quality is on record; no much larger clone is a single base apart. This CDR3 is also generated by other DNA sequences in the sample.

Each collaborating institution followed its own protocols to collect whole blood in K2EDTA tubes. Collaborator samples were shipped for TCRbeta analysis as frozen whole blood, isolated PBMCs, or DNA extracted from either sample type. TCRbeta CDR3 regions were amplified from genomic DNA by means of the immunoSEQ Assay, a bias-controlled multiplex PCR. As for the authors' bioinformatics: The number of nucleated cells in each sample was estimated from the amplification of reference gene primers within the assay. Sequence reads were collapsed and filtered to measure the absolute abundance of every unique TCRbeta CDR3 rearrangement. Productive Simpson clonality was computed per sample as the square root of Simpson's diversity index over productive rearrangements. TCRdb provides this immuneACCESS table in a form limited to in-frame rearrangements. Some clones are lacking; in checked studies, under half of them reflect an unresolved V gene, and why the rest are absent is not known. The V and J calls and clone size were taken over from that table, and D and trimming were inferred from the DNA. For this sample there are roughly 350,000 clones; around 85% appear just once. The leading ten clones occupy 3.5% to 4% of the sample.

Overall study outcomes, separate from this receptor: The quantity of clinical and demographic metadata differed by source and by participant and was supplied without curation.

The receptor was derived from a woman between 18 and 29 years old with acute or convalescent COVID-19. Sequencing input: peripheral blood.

Here is the DNA: TGTGCCAGCAGCACGAGCGGGAACACAGATACGCAGTATTTT. Its product reads: CASSTSGNTDTQYF. The V and J segments used are TRBV7-9 and TRBJ2-3; 7 central bases correspond to TRBD2. Taken from the germline V gene (reference sequence), the CDR1 and CDR2 loops are SEHNR and FQNEAQ. From cysteine to phenylalanine, the CDR3 is 14 amino acids long. Just the 42-base CDR3 DNA is kept, in frame starting at base 1. Relative to germline, V is missing 5 bases and J is missing 2 bases, with 4 bases of the junction outside any gene match.